What follows are 26 T cell receptor beta chains derived from one specimen sequenced in a study of blood T cell repertoires in COVID-19. Profiled with immunoSEQ multiplex PCR; TCRdb holds only in-frame clones, not every one. Among about 120,000 clones, approximately 86% were seen once, and the ten largest hold 0.88%. Sequencing was carried out using peripheral blood. These receptors all come from a woman aged 45-65 years with active or convalescent COVID-19.

V usage is TRBV19 and J usage is TRBJ2-3; 12 bases fit TRBD2. The J segment lost 5 bases and the V segment lost 3 bases, leaving 24 bases of the junction unmatched. The germline V gene has CDR1 LNHDA and CDR2 SQIVND (reference sequence). This CDR3 spans 22 amino acids. CDR3 coding DNA: TGTGCCAGTAGTATCACCCGAGACAGGGTAGGGCTAGCGGGAGGGAACATAGATACGCAGTATTTT. Residues: CASSITRDRVGLAGGNIDTQYF.

V gene TRBV6-5 combines with J gene TRBJ1-2, with D possibly TRBD1 on 6 matching bases. The ends were cut back, 7 bases at V and 8 bases at J, with 14 bases in the middle. The CDR3 length is 12 residues. CDR1 is MNHEY, CDR2 SVGAGI, per germline. CDR3 region: CASTRGGRGYTF. The CDR3 DNA is TGTGCCAGCACCAGGGGTGGAAGAGGCTACACCTTC.

The chain carries TRBV14 and TRBJ2-1; tentative D call: TRBD2 (5 bases). V was shortened by 5 bases and J by 6 bases, with 20 bases between the two germline ends. The CDR3 spans 16 residues. Germline assignment: CDR1 SGHDN and CDR2 FVKESK. The CDR3 loop reads CASSTRSSSLLNEQFF. CDR3 nucleotide sequence: TGTGCCAGCAGCACCAGGTCTAGCAGTCTTCTCAATGAGCAGTTCTTC.

V gene TRBV24-1 combines with J gene TRBJ2-5; the D is unclear. CDR3 length: 16 residues. Trimming removed 3 bases at V and 5 bases at J, with 18 bases between. CDR1 and CDR2 from the germline V gene are KGHDR and SFDVKD. The CDR3 sequence is CATSDPIGAVGETQYF. The CDR3 bases are TGTGCCACCAGTGATCCCATCGGCGCGGTTGGCGAGACCCAGTACTTC.

The rearrangement joins TRBV6-5 to TRBJ2-3; TRBD2 might be the D (6 bases). This CDR3 comprises 14 residues. The V end lost 1 base, the J end lost 5 bases, and 10 bases lay between the germline ends. The germline V gene encodes CDR1 MNHEY and CDR2 SVGAGI. The CDR3 sequence is CASSYLEGLDTQYF. CDR3 coding DNA: TGTGCCAGCAGTTACTTGGAGGGTCTAGATACGCAGTATTTT.

In regard to this clone: An end of the junction differs from the germline gene, which may be a read error. The CDR3 coding sequence is TGTGCTAGCAGCCGGGACTTCGGGGATAACGAAAAACTGTTTTTT. Translation gives CASSRDFGDNEKLFF. The chain recombines TRBV7-7 with TRBJ1-4; possible D gene TRBD1, 5 bases. This CDR3 spans 15 amino acids. Per the germline V gene, CDR1 is SSHAT and CDR2 is FNYEAQ (reference sequence).

The chain has TRBV4-2 and TRBJ1-2; D unresolved. CDR1 LGHNA and CDR2 YNFKEQ come from the germline V gene. The CDR3 covers 15 residues. Between the trimmed V and J ends, which lost 4 bases and 4 bases, there was a span of 16 bases. This chain's CDR3 is CASSRAGSDFYGYTF. The DNA of the CDR3 is TGTGCCAGCAGCCGAGCGGGGAGCGACTTCTATGGCTACACCTTC.

In DNA form, the CDR3 reads TGTGCCAGCTCGAACAGGGTTTTAGAGGGCTACACCTTC. Residues: CASSNRVLEGYTF. V usage is TRBV18 and J usage is TRBJ1-2; the D gene is possibly TRBD1 (6 bases). The CDR3 runs to 13 residues. Germline V gives CDR1 KGHSH, CDR2 LQKENI. Trimming stripped 6 bases from V and 8 bases from J, with 16 bases between.

The CDR3 DNA follows: TGTGCCAGCAGGCATAGCGGGAGGGCCTACGAGCAGTACTTC. Protein product: CASRHSGRAYEQYF. The genes are TRBV7-2 and TRBJ2-7, with 11 bases that match TRBD2. Germline V gene data show CDR1 as SGHTA and CDR2 as FQGNSA. This CDR3 contains 14 residues. V gave up 6 bases and J gave up 2 bases; unmatched junction bases: 3.

This chain joins TRBV28 and TRBJ1-5, with 7 bases aligning to TRBD1. The CDR3 loop spans 16 amino acids. Germline values: CDR1 MDHEN, CDR2 SYDVKM. V lost 4 bases, J lost 4 bases, and 10 bases stayed unmatched. The CDR3 bases are TGTGCCAGCAGTTCCCACAGGGGCGGGCGTAATCAGCCCCAGCATTTT. This encodes CASSSHRGGRNQPQHF.

The rearrangement joins TRBV7-2 to TRBJ2-3; 8 bases are shared with TRBD2. The CDR3 consists of 15 residues. The germline V gene encodes CDR1 SGHTA and CDR2 FQGNSA. Trimming removed 3 bases from V and 2 bases from J; junction bases left unmatched: 4. The CDR3 DNA reads TGTGCCAGCAGCTTCGGCGGGAGGACCACAGATACGCAGTATTTT. Translated, it gives CASSFGGRTTDTQYF.

This clone was seen only once. V is TRBV3-1 (or the pseudogene TRBV3-2) and J is TRBJ1-6; TRBD1 aligns across 10 bases. V was clipped by 4 bases and J by 7 bases; unmatched bases: 7. Germline V gene data show CDR1 as LGHDT and CDR2 as YNNKEL (reference sequence). This CDR3 is built from 16 residues. CDR3 in amino acids: CASSPDRGRSNSPLHF. The CDR3 coding sequence is TGTGCCAGCAGCCCAGACAGGGGGCGATCGAATTCACCCCTCCACTTT.

V is TRBV4-2 and J is TRBJ1-2, with D unclear. This CDR3 has 15 amino acids. The germline V and J ends were trimmed by 2 bases and 4 bases, with 14 bases remaining between them. Looked up from germline, CDR1 is LGHNA and CDR2 is YNFKEQ. The CDR3 protein is CASSQPQQYLYGYTF. CDR3 nucleotides: TGTGCCAGCAGCCAACCACAACAGTACCTCTATGGCTACACCTTC.

In its sample, this clone was seen once. The J gene is TRBJ1-3, the V gene TRBV6-5, with 7 bases that match TRBD1. V lost 6 bases, J lost 2 bases, and 7 bases stayed unmatched. The germline CDR1 and CDR2 sequences are MNHEY and SVGAGI. This CDR3 is built from 15 residues. As DNA, the CDR3 is TGTGCCAGCAGCAGACAGGGAAAGACTGGAAACACCATATATTTT. Its translation: CASSRQGKTGNTIYF.

The rearrangement joins TRBV9 to TRBJ2-5, with 7 bases matching TRBD2. CDR3 length: 14 residues. Germline CDR1 and CDR2: SGDLS and YYNGEE. Unmatched junction bases numbered 7, after V lost 3 bases and J lost 5 bases. The CDR3 nucleotides read TGTGCCAGCAGCGCAGGACTAGGGTGGGAGACCCAGTACTTC. It specifies CASSAGLGWETQYF.

This clone was picked up one time. V is TRBV9 and J is TRBJ2-7; D might be TRBD1 (6 bases). Germline V gene sequence: CDR1 SGDLS, CDR2 YYNGEE. Trimming pared 3 bases from V and 2 bases from J, leaving 21 bases between. The CDR3 is 17 residues long. The CDR3: CASSASPDSSNPYEQYF. In DNA form, the CDR3 reads TGTGCCAGCAGCGCATCCCCGGACAGCTCTAATCCCTACGAGCAGTACTTC.

The rearrangement uses TRBV7-8 and TRBJ1-2; D gene uncertain. V gave up 5 bases and J gave up 5 bases, with 9 bases separating them. The CDR3 consists of 12 residues. CDR1 is SGHVS, CDR2 FQNEAQ, per germline. The CDR3 sequence is CASSGGSYGYTF. The CDR3 region has the DNA TGTGCCAGCAGCGGAGGGAGTTATGGCTACACCTTC.

V usage is TRBV4-2 and J usage is TRBJ2-5; 11 bases agree with TRBD2. This CDR3 is 16 amino acids long. V shed 3 bases, J shed 5 bases, and the junction held 8 bases outside the gene matches. CDR1 and CDR2 from the germline V gene are LGHNA and YNFKEQ. CDR3 protein: CASSQVSGRAGETQYF. DNA for the CDR3: TGTGCCAGCAGCCAGGTTAGCGGGAGGGCCGGGGAGACCCAGTACTTC.

The chain uses TRBV2 and TRBJ1-5; possible D gene TRBD1, 6 bases. V lost 4 bases and J 1 base, leaving 11 bases between the germline ends. Germline loops: CDR1 SNHLY, CDR2 FYNNEI. This CDR3 contains 15 residues. CDR3 region: CASSAQGLSNQPQHF. The DNA of the CDR3 is TGTGCCAGCAGTGCACAGGGTCTGAGCAATCAGCCCCAGCATTTT.

This clone was counted a single time. V and J are TRBV10-3 and TRBJ2-7; D is undetermined. This CDR3 comprises 12 residues. Trimming shortened V by 2 bases and J by 6 bases, and 8 bases separated the two germline ends. Germline loops: CDR1 ENHRY, CDR2 SYGVKD. CDR3 nucleotide sequence: TGTGCCATCAGTGAGCCCCGAGCCGAGCAGTACTTC. It translates to CAISEPRAEQYF.

This chain connects TRBV6-6 to TRBJ2-3, with 11 bases matching TRBD2. With V trimmed by 5 bases and J by 4 bases, 5 bases remained unmatched. Per the germline V gene, CDR1 is MNHNY and CDR2 is SVGAGI (reference sequence). CDR3 size: 15 residues. CDR3 sequence: CASSQTSGTPDTQYF. CDR3 in DNA: TGTGCCAGCAGTCAGACTAGCGGGACGCCAGATACGCAGTATTTT.

V is TRBV18 and J is TRBJ2-3, with 14 bases fitting TRBD2. The CDR3 runs 16 residues. After removal of 5 bases from V and 4 bases from J, the junction contained 5 bases not matched to a gene. Germline V gene sequence: CDR1 KGHSH, CDR2 LQKENI. CDR3 sequence reads: CASSFGLAGGADTQYF. The DNA for the CDR3 is TGTGCCAGCTCATTCGGACTAGCGGGAGGCGCAGATACGCAGTATTTT.

CDR3 in DNA: TGCAGCGTTGCCCTGGCTATAGCGGGAGCCGGGGAGCTGTTTTTT. Its translation is CSVALAIAGAGELFF. The V and J genes are TRBV29-1 and TRBJ2-2; 9 positions agree with TRBD2. The V segment lost 4 bases and the J segment 6 bases; nucleotides outside the gene matches: 9. The CDR3 loop spans 15 amino acids. Germline V gives CDR1 SQVTM, CDR2 ANQGSEA.

This clone was seen just once. This rearrangement joins TRBV6-5 to TRBJ2-7; D is unclear. Germline V gives CDR1 MNHEY, CDR2 SVGAGI. This CDR3 is 16 amino acids long. Trimming took off 4 bases at V and 7 bases at J, with 23 bases between the two ends. CDR3 loop: CASSFSTPVLETEQYF. The CDR3 DNA reads TGTGCCAGCAGTTTCTCCACCCCGGTCCTGGAGACGGAGCAGTACTTC.

The rearrangement uses TRBV7-3 and TRBJ1-4; TRBD1 agrees at 8 bases. The CDR3 is 17 residues long. The V gene end was trimmed by 2 bases and the J gene end by 7 bases; junction bases not matched to a gene: 12. Germline CDR1 is SGHTA and CDR2 is FQGTGA. CDR3 loop: CASSLRRGDRKSEKLFF. The DNA for the CDR3 is TGTGCCAGCAGCTTACGAAGAGGGGACAGGAAAAGTGAAAAACTGTTTTTT.

This chain uses TRBV5-1 with TRBJ2-7; 8 nucleotides line up with TRBD1. The CDR3 is made up of 15 amino acids. V trimming: 3 bases; J trimming: 2 bases; junction bases outside the gene matches: 7. Germline CDR1 reads SGHRS; CDR2 reads YFSETQ. The CDR3 sequence is CASSWGTGSPYEQYF. CDR3 nucleotides: TGCGCCAGCAGCTGGGGGACAGGCAGTCCCTACGAGCAGTACTTC.